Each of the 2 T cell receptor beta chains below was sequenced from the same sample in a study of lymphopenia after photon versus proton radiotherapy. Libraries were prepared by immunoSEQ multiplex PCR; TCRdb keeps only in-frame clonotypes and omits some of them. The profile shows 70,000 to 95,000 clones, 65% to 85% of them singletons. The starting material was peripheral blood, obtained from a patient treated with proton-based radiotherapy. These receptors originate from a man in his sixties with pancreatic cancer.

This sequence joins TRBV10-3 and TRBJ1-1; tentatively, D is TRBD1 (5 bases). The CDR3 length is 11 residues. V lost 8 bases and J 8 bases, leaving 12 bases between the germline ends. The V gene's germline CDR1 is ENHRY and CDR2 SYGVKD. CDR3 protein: CAIGGDSEAFF. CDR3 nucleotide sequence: TGTGCCATCGGAGGGGATTCGGAAGCTTTCTTT.

The CDR3 region is CASSRNDGVFGELFF. In DNA, the CDR3 is TGTGCCAGCAGTCGAAACGACGGGGTGTTCGGGGAGCTGTTTTTT. This sequence joins TRBV6-5 and TRBJ2-2; a possible D gene is TRBD2 (5 bases). The germline V gene has CDR1 MNHEY and CDR2 SVGAGI. V gave up 5 bases and J gave up 7 bases, with 17 bases separating them. The CDR3 extends over 15 amino acids.